This TCR beta chain derives from a study of OX40 agonist ivuxolimab in advanced cancers. Background on the study: Recorded diagnoses for dose-escalation patients were hepatocellular carcinoma, melanoma, renal cell or head and neck cancer.

TCRdb's table, derived via immunoSEQ multiplex PCR, lists solely in-frame clones and lacks some. The sample has more than 9,000 clones, approximately 69% seen once. V was cut by 5 bases and J by 8 bases, with 15 bases left in between. Germline assignment: CDR1 SGHVS and CDR2 FQNEAQ. CDR3 length: 13 amino acids. Whole-study results and caveats: Still undetermined is the antigen specificity of the expanded peripheral T cells. Partial responders dosed at 0.1-3.0 mg/kg displayed clonal expansion ranking among the lowest.

With autoimmune disease history or systemic immunosuppression, patients were excluded. By proportion, this clone is medium-sized. The antigen is not known. The clonotype originates from an adult with an advanced solid tumor such as melanoma, head and neck, liver or kidney cancer. The sample was CD4+ or CD8+ T cells sorted from blood, taken in a trial of the OX40 agonist ivuxolimab. The chain carries TRBV7-8 and TRBJ1-1; D uncertain. The CDR3 nucleotides read TGTGCCAGCAGCCTCGGGGTAGGCCAAGAAGCTTTCTTT. This gives the protein CASSLGVGQEAFF.